One and the same sample provided the 8 T cell receptor beta chains below, sequenced in a study of T-cell memory formation after mild COVID-19. TCRdb re-called the 5' RACE reads through MiXCR, storing one row per CDR3 protein. This table holds hundreds of thousands of distinct CDR3 sequences, around 13% found once. Sequencing was carried out using PBMCs or a T cell subset sorted from them (not recorded which). These receptors originate from a young man who had mild COVID-19 (a few samples of this study predate the infection). Cell type and time point are not known.

At least ten counts were recorded for this clonotype. The rearrangement uses TRBV7-2 and TRBJ1-1, with no clear D. Germline-derived CDR1 and CDR2 are SGHTA and FQGNSA. V lost 5 bases and J lost 0, with 7 bases in between. This CDR3 is built from 13 residues. Here the CDR3 reads CASSHGVNTEAFF. CDR3 DNA: TGTGCCAGCAGCCACGGGGTGAACACTGAAGCTTTCTTT.

This clonotype was observed at least ten times. This chain connects TRBV20-1 to TRBJ2-7; D uncertain. V was trimmed by 2 bases and J by 1 base, leaving 6 bases between them. The germline V gene has CDR1 DFQATT and CDR2 SNEGSKA (reference sequence). CDR3 length: 12 amino acids. Here the CDR3 reads CSARYRSYEQYV. Written as DNA, the CDR3 is TGCAGTGCTAGATACCGATCCTACGAGCAGTACGTC.

This clonotype turned up a few times. The gene calls are TRBV7-2 and TRBJ1-5; the D gene is possibly TRBD1 (5 bases). Trimming left V 4 bases short and J 11 bases short, with 12 bases between. The CDR3 sequence is 12 residues long. Germline V gives CDR1 SGHTA, CDR2 FQGNSA. CDR3 sequence (DNA): TGTGCCAGCAGCTCCAATCCACAGGCCCAGCATTTT. Protein product: CASSSNPQAQHF.

On this clonotype: A single base separates this from a much larger clone, so it may be a read error. The gene calls are TRBV12-3 or TRBV12-4 and TRBJ2-4, with 8 bases lining up with TRBD1. This CDR3 region has 15 residues. The DNA for the CDR3 is TGTGCCAGCAGATGGACAGGGATTGCCAAAAACATTAAGTACTTC. Translated: CASRWTGIAKNIKYF.

This clonotype was found a few times. The rearrangement joins TRBV7-9 to TRBJ2-1, with 9 positions matching TRBD2. The CDR3 extends over 16 amino acids. The germline gives CDR1 SEHNR, CDR2 FQNEAQ (reference sequence). The J segment lost 0 bases and the V segment lost 6 bases, leaving 6 bases of the junction unmatched. The DNA of the CDR3 is TGTGCCAGCAGTCCTATTAGCGGGAGCTCCTACAATGAGCAGTTCTTC. Translation: CASSPISGSSYNEQFF.

The rearrangement joins TRBV5-1 to TRBJ2-3, with TRBD2 matching 7 bases. The CDR3 runs 14 residues. Germline values: CDR1 SGHRS, CDR2 YFSETQ. The junction had 5 bases not matched to a gene; V was cut back by 2 bases and J by 5 bases. The CDR3 spells CASSLSGAIDTQYF. The DNA of the CDR3 is TGCGCCAGCAGCTTAAGCGGGGCGATAGATACGCAGTATTTT.

This clonotype was recorded a few times. This chain connects TRBV4-1 to TRBJ1-3, with D uncertain. The CDR3 is made up of 15 amino acids. Trimming stripped 0 bases from V and 3 bases from J, with 9 bases between. The V gene's germline CDR1 is MGHRA and CDR2 YSYEKL. CDR3 coding DNA: TGCGCCAGCAGCCAAGATCCCGGGCTTGGAAACACCATATATTTT. This encodes CASSQDPGLGNTIYF.

This clonotype was seen a few times. The rearrangement uses TRBV24-1 and TRBJ2-2, with 8 bases aligning to TRBD1. The CDR3 covers 14 residues. Losses at the gene ends were 8 bases for V and 2 bases for J; bases not matched to a gene: 3. Germline assignment: CDR1 KGHDR and CDR2 SFDVKD. The CDR3, as DNA: TGTGCCACCACGGACAGGGTAAACACCGGGGAGCTGTTTTTT. Protein product: CATTDRVNTGELFF.